This TCR beta chain was profiled in a study of T-cell reconstitution after alpha-beta-depleted transplantation in children. Using unique molecular identifiers, the investigators prepared the TCRbeta library. TCRdb called the PCR reads again in MiXCR, with one record for every CDR3 protein. This table has around 380,000 distinct CDR3 sequences, roughly a tenth appearing once. This clonotype was recorded a few times. The input for sequencing was PBMCs from the stem cell graft donor, taken from the stem cell graft. This receptor was obtained from a human donor who donated a stem cell graft to a child with acute myeloid leukemia.

The CDR3 DNA sequence: TGTGCCATCAGCCCGGGAGTTGGTAATTCACCCCTCCACTTT. The encoded protein is CAISPGVGNSPLHF. This chain joins TRBV10-3 and TRBJ1-6; D gene unclear. This CDR3 spans 14 amino acids. The germline V gene encodes CDR1 ENHRY and CDR2 SYGVKD. V was cut by 6 bases and J by 6 bases, with 12 bases left in between.